This T cell receptor (beta chain) was captured in a study of blood T cell repertoires in COVID-19. Background on the study: The United States, Italy and Spain were the sources of the acute and convalescent COVID-19 samples.

Trimming shortened V by 2 bases and J by 1 base, and 11 bases separated the two germline ends. The CDR3 has 15 residues. Germline values: CDR1 WSHSY, CDR2 SAAADI. Assay used: immunoSEQ multiplex PCR; TCRdb lists only in-frame clones, some missing. Of approximately 64,000 clones in the sample, 70% to 85% were seen once. The rearrangement links TRBV10-2 to TRBJ1-2; D remains ambiguous. Input material: peripheral blood. The sequence came from a woman in her seventies with acute or convalescent COVID-19. CDR3 sequence: CASSELQRLNYGYTF. CDR3 in DNA: TGCGCCAGCAGTGAGCTGCAGAGACTTAACTATGGCTACACCTTC.